This entry concerns a single T cell receptor beta chain. This clone's antigen is unknown. The sample holds no much larger clone one base away, and base qualities are not on file. The donors were some 39 Caucasian individuals from Russia, aged 6 to 90 years, who were systemically healthy. Each donor gave approximately 9.4 milliliters of peripheral blood, drawn into EDTA-treated Vacutainer tubes. Ficoll-Paque density-gradient centrifugation was used to isolate PBMCs, with at least 6.5 million per sample. Trizol reagent was used to extract total RNA from PBMCs, with at least 6 micrograms per sample. Naive CD45RAhigh/CD27high T cell percentages were measured by flow cytometry on a PBMC aliquot from every donor. This sample stems from a study of blood T cells in healthy people across ages (dated by TCRdb to the mid-2010s). Describing the broader study: In model experiments, roughly one uniquely barcoded TCR beta cDNA molecule per two T cells was captured by template switching. Using deep sequencing normalized with unique cDNA molecular identifiers, the study measured how TCR beta repertoire diversity changes with age. The donors were split into four age groups: young (average roughly 15 years), middle-aged (roughly 42), aged (62) and long-lived (approximately 89). Donors of different ages were randomly distributed across sequencing lanes to avoid experimental bias. Two additional independent replicas of 1 million unique cDNA reads from the same blood draw were analyzed for two donors (one aged 18 to 30 and one aged 80 or older). Broad study findings and their caveats: Observed TCR beta diversity per million T cells fell roughly linearly with age, and a significant reduction was already apparent by age roughly 40. Because donor CMV infection status was unknown, age-related changes in expanded clonotypes were potentially confounded. Estimates of total diversity from one million sequenced T cells were regarded as lower bounds and underestimates. Because profiling used bulk unsorted PBMCs, naive and antigen-experienced compartments could not be compared conclusively. Observed TCR beta diversity correlated strongly with the percentage of naive T cells measured by flow cytometry. Compared with the aged group, the long-lived group had more naive CD4+ T cells, fewer expanded clones and increased TCR diversity, a pattern suggesting age selection.

From cysteine to phenylalanine, the CDR3 is 15 amino acids long. Just CDR3 DNA is preserved here, 45 bases in frame from base 1. Looking up the germline V gene yields CDR1 MNHEY and CDR2 SVGAGI. V has 0 bases trimmed and J has 12 bases trimmed; junction bases matching no gene number 8. Library method: 5' RACE. A second PCR of about 7 to 12 cycles was run with a J-beta primer mix and a sample-barcoded 5' primer. A template-switch 5' adaptor carrying 12 random nucleotides introduced a unique molecular identifier onto each TCR beta cDNA molecule. At least 2.5 million CDR3-containing paired-end reads were obtained from each sample. First-strand cDNA was synthesized from all RNA with the Mint cDNA synthesis kit, primed by a TRBC-specific oligonucleotide. After uracil-DNA glycosylase treatment, a first 18-cycle PCR used universal primers M1SS and BC2_uni_R on all cDNA. Under the source paper's analysis protocol: For normalization, 1 million high-quality reads, each with a distinct molecular identifier, were randomly selected from each sample. Instead of being binned into consensus sequences, reads with shared molecular identifiers were discarded. MiTCR, run with a Q25 quality threshold and the strictest error-elimination algorithm, handled CDR3 identification, clonotype clustering and error correction. A nonparametric unseen species model with Euler transformation was used to estimate lower-bound total TCR beta diversity. Through fastp at Q25 and MiXCR, TCRdb rebuilt clones from the public reads, retaining in-frame beta chains. Entries are consolidated by CDR3 protein sequence, retaining the most common genes and DNA. None of the V and J calls come from the authors' own analysis; TCRdb made them. The sample table contains fewer than 2 million distinct CDR3 sequences; only one count was recorded for about 39% of them. The top ten hold under 30% of the sample.

In this chain, TRBV6-5 is recombined with TRBJ2-1, and TRBD2 matches 10 of the central bases. Specimen: blood. This TCR was sampled from a human donor in good health. The DNA reads as follows: TGTGCCAGCAGTTACTCGTCCAGCGGGGGGGCCGGGCAGTTCTTC. It is translated as CASSYSSSGGAGQFF.